This is a list of T cell receptor beta chains from one sample in a study of tumor and adjacent non-tumor tissue in lung cancer. Via MiXCR, TCRdb re-called the multiplex PCR reads, giving one row per CDR3 protein. The sample has more than 45,000 distinct CDR3 sequences, 64% seen once. Sequencing input: distant non-tumor lung tissue. The source of these receptors is a woman aged 70-85 years with non-small cell lung cancer. Both conserved end residues are part of each CDR3. Fields, in order: CDR3 protein, CDR3 DNA, D gene, J gene, clone size, V gene. A D gene is named only where the DNA matches it firmly. Expanded clones get a size class; other rows say once, few or many, or leave the size out.

CDR3aa: CASSENRAPIVPQHF; CDR3nt: TGTGCCAGCAGTGAGAACAGGGCCCCTATAGTGCCCCAGCATTTT; d_gene: .; j_gene: TRBJ1-5; abundance: .; v_gene: TRBV10-2
CDR3aa: CASSYPGGGNEQFF; CDR3nt: TGTGCCAGTAGTTACCCAGGGGGGGGCAATGAGCAGTTCTTC; d_gene: .; j_gene: TRBJ2-1; abundance: .; v_gene: TRBV6-2/TRBV6-3
CDR3aa: CASILGTTDAFF; CDR3nt: TGTGCCAGCATCCTTGGGACCACTGATGCTTTCTTT; d_gene: .; j_gene: TRBJ1-1; abundance: .; v_gene: TRBV6-5
CDR3aa: CASSRRTGPNNERFF; CDR3nt: TGTGCCAGCAGTCGCAGGACAGGCCCTAACAATGAGCGGTTCTTC; d_gene: TRBD1; j_gene: TRBJ2-1; abundance: once; v_gene: TRBV6-5
CDR3aa: CAGCPGIGEQYF; CDR3nt: TGTGCCGGCTGTCCTGGGATCGGCGAGCAGTACTTC; d_gene: .; j_gene: TRBJ2-7; abundance: .; v_gene: TRBV28
CDR3aa: CSVRDGRVAGAADQFF; CDR3nt: TGCAGTGTTAGAGACGGACGGGTAGCGGGAGCCGCTGATCAGTTCTTC; d_gene: TRBD2; j_gene: TRBJ2-1; abundance: .; v_gene: TRBV20-1
CDR3aa: CASSYCDRGWTGAIF; CDR3nt: TGTGCCAGCAGTTACTGCGACAGGGGTTGGACTGGAGCTATCTTT; d_gene: TRBD1; j_gene: TRBJ1-1; abundance: .; v_gene: TRBV6-2/TRBV6-3
CDR3aa: CASSVGRAGGNEEFF; CDR3nt: TGTGCCAGCAGTGTAGGGCGGGCAGGCGGGAATGAGGAGTTCTTC; d_gene: .; j_gene: TRBJ2-1; abundance: .; v_gene: TRBV6-6
CDR3aa: CASRQRLNTEAFF; CDR3nt: TGTGCCAGCAGGCAGAGACTGAACACTGAAGCTTTCTTT; d_gene: .; j_gene: TRBJ1-1; abundance: .; v_gene: TRBV19
CDR3aa: CSQRFGVTEAFF; CDR3nt: TGCAGCCAGCGATTTGGGGTCACTGAAGCTTTCTTT; d_gene: .; j_gene: TRBJ1-1; abundance: .; v_gene: TRBV29-1
CDR3aa: CVTQGGNTGELFF; CDR3nt: TGTGTCACCCAGGGGGGTAACACCGGGGAGCTGTTTTTT; d_gene: .; j_gene: TRBJ2-2; abundance: many; v_gene: TRBV28
CDR3aa: CANSPSTDMNTEAFF; CDR3nt: TGTGCCAACAGCCCCTCGACGGATATGAACACTGAAGCTTTCTTT; d_gene: .; j_gene: TRBJ1-1; abundance: .; v_gene: TRBV5-4
CDR3aa: CSVDCQGTSGSYEQYF; CDR3nt: TGCAGCGTTGATTGTCAGGGGACCAGCGGGAGCTACGAGCAGTACTTC; d_gene: TRBD2; j_gene: TRBJ2-7; abundance: .; v_gene: TRBV29-1
CDR3aa: CASSLLANNEQFF; CDR3nt: TGTGCCAGCAGTCTTCTGGCAAACAATGAGCAGTTCTTC; d_gene: .; j_gene: TRBJ2-1; abundance: .; v_gene: TRBV6-5
CDR3aa: CTSSLRSSGNFDEQFF; CDR3nt: TGTACCAGCAGCTTACGGTCTAGCGGGAATTTCGATGAGCAGTTCTTC; d_gene: TRBD2; j_gene: TRBJ2-1; abundance: .; v_gene: TRBV7-9
CDR3aa: CASQRLAGPSIGELFF; CDR3nt: TGCGCCAGCCAGCGGTTAGCTGGGCCTTCGATCGGGGAGCTGTTTTTT; d_gene: .; j_gene: TRBJ2-2; abundance: .; v_gene: TRBV10-2
CDR3aa: CSVEIQDGNEELFF; CDR3nt: TGCAGCGTTGAAATTCAGGACGGAAATGAAGAACTGTTTTTT; d_gene: .; j_gene: TRBJ1-4; abundance: .; v_gene: TRBV29-1
CDR3aa: CPSNELRNTGELFF; CDR3nt: TGTCCCAGCAATGAACTGAGGAACACCGGGGAGCTGTTTTTT; d_gene: .; j_gene: TRBJ2-2; abundance: .; v_gene: TRBV6-1